There are a few counts of the clone carrying this TCR beta chain. An end of the junction does not agree with germline; a read error may underlie this. The sample belongs to a study of T cells in Graves' hyperthyroidism and ophthalmopathy. Study background: Blood from the periphery was taken at initial diagnosis, before any treatment.

For the diagnoses, clinical symptoms, serum thyroxine and TRAb, thyroid ultrasound and orbital computed tomography were used. Researchers took RNA transcripts and amplified the TCR beta CDR3 regions from them. The TCR CDR3 was amplified in a first-round RT-PCR using the HTBI primer set. TCRdb analysed the multiplex PCR reads with MiXCR anew, one entry per CDR3 protein. Among 210,000 or so distinct CDR3 sequences listed, approximately 17% were seen once. The material sequenced was blood. The clonotype comes from a man aged 45-65 years with Graves' hyperthyroidism.

This CDR3 is CAGSPPGLAGYQETQYF. Written as DNA, the CDR3 is TGTGCCGGCTCACCACCGGGACTAGCGGGTTACCAAGAGACCCAGTACTTC. The chain joins TRBV18 to TRBJ2-5; 12 bases match TRBD2. CDR1 KGHSH and CDR2 LQKENI come from the germline V gene. The length of the CDR3 is 17 residues.